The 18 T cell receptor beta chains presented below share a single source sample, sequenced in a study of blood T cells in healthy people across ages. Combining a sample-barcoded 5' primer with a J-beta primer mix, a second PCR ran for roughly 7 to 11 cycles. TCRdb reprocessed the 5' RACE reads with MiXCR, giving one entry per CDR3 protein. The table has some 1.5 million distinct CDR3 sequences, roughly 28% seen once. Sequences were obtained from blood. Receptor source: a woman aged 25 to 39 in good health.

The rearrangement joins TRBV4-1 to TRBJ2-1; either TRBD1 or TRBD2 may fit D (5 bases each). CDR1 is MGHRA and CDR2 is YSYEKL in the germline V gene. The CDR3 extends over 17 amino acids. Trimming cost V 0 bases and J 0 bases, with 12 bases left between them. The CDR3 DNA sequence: TGCGCCAGCAGCCAAGATCCCCCAGGGAGCTCCTACAATGAGCAGTTCTTC. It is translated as CASSQDPPGSSYNEQFF.

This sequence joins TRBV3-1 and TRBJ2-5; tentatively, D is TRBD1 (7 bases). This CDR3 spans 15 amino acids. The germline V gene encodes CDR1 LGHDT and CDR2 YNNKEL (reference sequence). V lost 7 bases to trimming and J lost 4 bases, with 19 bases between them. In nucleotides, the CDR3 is TGTGCCAGCACCGGTCAACAGGGGAGGATAGAGACCCAGTACTTC. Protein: CASTGQQGRIETQYF.

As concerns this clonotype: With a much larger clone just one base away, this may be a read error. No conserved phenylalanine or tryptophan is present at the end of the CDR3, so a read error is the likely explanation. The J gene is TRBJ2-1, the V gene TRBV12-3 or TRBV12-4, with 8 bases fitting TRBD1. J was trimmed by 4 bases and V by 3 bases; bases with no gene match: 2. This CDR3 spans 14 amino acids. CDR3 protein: CASSLDRAYNEQFC. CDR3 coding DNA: TGTGCCAGCAGTTTGGACAGGGCTTACAATGAGCAGTTCTGC.

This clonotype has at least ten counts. The CDR3 here is CASTTGQGGYEQYF. CDR3 nucleotide sequence: TGCGCCAGCACGACGGGACAGGGGGGATACGAGCAGTACTTC. V usage is TRBV5-1 and J usage is TRBJ2-7; TRBD1 agrees at 11 bases. This CDR3 is 14 amino acids long. Germline values: CDR1 SGHRS, CDR2 YFSETQ. Trimming cost V 6 bases and J 4 bases; bases outside gene matches: 6.

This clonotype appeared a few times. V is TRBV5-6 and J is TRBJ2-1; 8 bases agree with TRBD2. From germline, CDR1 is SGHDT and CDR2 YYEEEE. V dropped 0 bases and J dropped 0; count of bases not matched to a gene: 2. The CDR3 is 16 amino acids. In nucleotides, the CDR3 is TGTGCCAGCAGCTTGGATACTAGCGGCTCCTACAATGAGCAGTTCTTC. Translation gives CASSLDTSGSYNEQFF.

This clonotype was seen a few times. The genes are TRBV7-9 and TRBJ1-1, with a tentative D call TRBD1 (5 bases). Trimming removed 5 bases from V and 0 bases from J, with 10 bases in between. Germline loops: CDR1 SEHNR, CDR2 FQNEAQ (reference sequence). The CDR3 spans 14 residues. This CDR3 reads CASSDSSMNTEAFF. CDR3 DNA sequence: TGTGCCAGCAGCGACAGCTCAATGAACACTGAAGCTTTCTTT.

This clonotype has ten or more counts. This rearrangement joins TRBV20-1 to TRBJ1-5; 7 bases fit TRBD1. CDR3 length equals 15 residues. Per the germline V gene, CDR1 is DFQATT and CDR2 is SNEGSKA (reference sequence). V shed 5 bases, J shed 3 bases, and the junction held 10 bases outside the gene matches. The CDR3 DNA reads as TGCAGTGCTCGGGGACAGAACGCCGTCAATCAGCCCCAGCATTTT. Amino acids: CSARGQNAVNQPQHF.

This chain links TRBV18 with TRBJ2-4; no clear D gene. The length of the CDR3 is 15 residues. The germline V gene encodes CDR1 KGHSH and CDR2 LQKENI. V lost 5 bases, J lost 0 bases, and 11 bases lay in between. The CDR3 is CASSAAPLAKNIQYF. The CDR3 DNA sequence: TGTGCCAGCTCAGCAGCACCCCTAGCCAAAAACATTCAGTACTTC.

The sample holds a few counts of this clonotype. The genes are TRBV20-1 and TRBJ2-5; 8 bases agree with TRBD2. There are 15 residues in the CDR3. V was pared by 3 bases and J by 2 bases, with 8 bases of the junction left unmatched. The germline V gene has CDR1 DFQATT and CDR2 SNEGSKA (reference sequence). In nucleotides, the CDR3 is TGCAGTGCTAGCATCGGGGGGGGGGCTCAAGAGACCCAGTACTTC. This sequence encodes CSASIGGGAQETQYF.

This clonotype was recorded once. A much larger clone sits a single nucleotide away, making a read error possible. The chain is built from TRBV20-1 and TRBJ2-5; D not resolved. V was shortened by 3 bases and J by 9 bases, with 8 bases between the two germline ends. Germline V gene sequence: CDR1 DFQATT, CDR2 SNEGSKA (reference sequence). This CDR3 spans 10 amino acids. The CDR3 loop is CSASLEAQYF. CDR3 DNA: TGCAGTGCTAGCCTCGAGGCCCAGTACTTC.

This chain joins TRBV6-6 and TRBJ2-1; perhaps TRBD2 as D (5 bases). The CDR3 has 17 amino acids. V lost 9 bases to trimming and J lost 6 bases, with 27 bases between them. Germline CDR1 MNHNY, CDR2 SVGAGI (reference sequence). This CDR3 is CASSTASRSGFFNEQFF. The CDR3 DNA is TGTGCCAGTAGTACGGCTAGCAGGTCCGGCTTCTTCAATGAGCAGTTCTTC.

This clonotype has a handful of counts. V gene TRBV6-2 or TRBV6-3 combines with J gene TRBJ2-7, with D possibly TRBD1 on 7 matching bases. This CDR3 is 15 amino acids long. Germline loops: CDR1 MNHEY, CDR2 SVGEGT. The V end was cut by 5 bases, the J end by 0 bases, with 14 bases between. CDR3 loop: CASSPEGAPSYEQYF. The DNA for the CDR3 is TGTGCCAGCAGTCCGGAGGGGGCTCCCTCCTACGAGCAGTACTTC.

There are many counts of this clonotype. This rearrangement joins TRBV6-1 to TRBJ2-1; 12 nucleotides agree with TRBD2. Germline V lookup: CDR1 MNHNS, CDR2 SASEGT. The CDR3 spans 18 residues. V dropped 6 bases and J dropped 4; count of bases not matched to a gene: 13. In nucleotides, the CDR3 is TGTGCCAGCAGGAGGACTATAGGACTAGCGGGACTTTACAATGAGCAGTTCTTC. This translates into CASRRTIGLAGLYNEQFF.

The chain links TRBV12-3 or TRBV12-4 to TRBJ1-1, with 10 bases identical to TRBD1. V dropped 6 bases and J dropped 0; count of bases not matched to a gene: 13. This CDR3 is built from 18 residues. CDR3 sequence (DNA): TGTGCCAGCAGGGGGACAGGGGCCGCAAGCTGGATGAACACTGAAGCTTTCTTT. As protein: CASRGTGAASWMNTEAFF.

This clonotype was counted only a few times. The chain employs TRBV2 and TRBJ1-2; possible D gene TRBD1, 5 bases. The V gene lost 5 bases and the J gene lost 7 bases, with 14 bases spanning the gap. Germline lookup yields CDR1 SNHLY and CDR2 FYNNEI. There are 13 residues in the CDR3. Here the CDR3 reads CASSQDRSTGYTF. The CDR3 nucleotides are TGTGCCAGCAGTCAAGACAGATCTACTGGCTACACCTTC.

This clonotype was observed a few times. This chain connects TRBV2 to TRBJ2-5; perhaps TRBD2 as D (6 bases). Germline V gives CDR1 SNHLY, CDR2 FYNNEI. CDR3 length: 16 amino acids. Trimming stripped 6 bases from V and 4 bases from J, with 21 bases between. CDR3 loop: CASRAQDWGVGETQYF. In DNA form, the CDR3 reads TGTGCCAGCAGAGCTCAAGACTGGGGGGTCGGAGAGACCCAGTACTTC. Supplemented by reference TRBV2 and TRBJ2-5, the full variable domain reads EPEVTQTPSHQVTQMGQEVILRCVPISNHLYFYWYRQILGQKVEFLVSFYNNEISEKSEIFDDQFSVERPDGSNFTLKIRSTKLEDSAMYFCASRAQDWGVGETQYFGPGTRLLVL.

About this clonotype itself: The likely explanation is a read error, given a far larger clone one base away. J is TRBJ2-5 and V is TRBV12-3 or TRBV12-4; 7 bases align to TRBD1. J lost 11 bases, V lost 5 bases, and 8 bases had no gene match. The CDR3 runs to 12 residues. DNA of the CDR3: TGTGCCAGCAGTCGTACAGGGGAAGAGCAGTACTTC. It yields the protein CASSRTGEEQYF.

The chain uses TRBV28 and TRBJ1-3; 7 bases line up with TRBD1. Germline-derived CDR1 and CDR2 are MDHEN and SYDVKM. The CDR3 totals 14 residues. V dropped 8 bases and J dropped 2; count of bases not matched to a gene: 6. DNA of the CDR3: TGTGCCAGCGGAAGAACAGGGGCTGGAAACACCATATATTTT. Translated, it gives CASGRTGAGNTIYF.